This is a list of T cell receptor beta chains from one sample in a study of OX40 agonist ivuxolimab in advanced cancers. Produced via immunoSEQ multiplex PCR; TCRdb's table is partial and in-frame only. The top ten clones hold 18% of a sample with tens of thousands of clones, 93% of them seen once. The sample was CD4+ or CD8+ T cells sorted from blood, taken in a trial of the OX40 agonist ivuxolimab. These receptors were collected from an adult with an advanced solid tumor such as melanoma, head and neck, liver or kidney cancer. The CDR3 runs from the conserved cysteine through the conserved F or W. D genes are given only for firm matches. Expanded clones get a size class; other rows say once, few or many, or leave the size out.

D gene	J gene	V gene	clone size	CDR3 DNA	CDR3 protein
NA	TRBJ1-2	TRBV27	NA	TGTGCCAGCAGTCCCCGGAGGTTCTATGGCTACACCTTC	CASSPRRFYGYTF
NA	TRBJ2-7	TRBV6-1	NA	TGTGCCAGCGGGGATTCAAGGGTCGAGCAGTACTTC	CASGDSRVEQYF
TRBD2	TRBJ2-3	TRBV9	NA	TGTGCCAGCACCACAAACTGGGGACTAGCGGGAGGAGGAGATACGCAGTATTTT	CASTTNWGLAGGGDTQYF
TRBD1	TRBJ1-1	TRBV6-5	NA	TGTGCCAGCAGTTACCGGGACAGGGCCACTGAAGCTTTCTTT	CASSYRDRATEAFF
NA	TRBJ2-5	TRBV27	NA	TGTGCCAGCAGCCCAGGGTGGGGGACCCAGTACTTC	CASSPGWGTQYF
NA	TRBJ2-1	TRBV9	NA	TGTGCCAGCAGCACCGAGAGACTCAACAATGAGCAGTTCTTC	CASSTERLNNEQFF
NA	TRBJ2-7	TRBV10-3	NA	TGTGCCATCAGGACCAGACGGGACGAGCAGTACTTC	CAIRTRRDEQYF
TRBD2	TRBJ2-7	TRBV7-2	once	TGTGCCAGCAGCTTAAAACTAGCGGGAATCCTGGGGTACGAGCAGTACTTC	CASSLKLAGILGYEQYF
NA	TRBJ2-3	TRBV28	NA	TGTGCCAGCAGGGGCCTGGGCCTAGCTGAAACAGATACGCAGTATTTT	CASRGLGLAETDTQYF
NA	TRBJ1-1	TRBV6-1	once	TGTGCCAGCAGAACCAGGAGCGATAGGACTGAAGCTTTCTTT	CASRTRSDRTEAFF
TRBD2	TRBJ2-7	TRBV10-3	NA	TGTGCCATCAGTCCTCGGCTAGCGGGTGACTCCTACGAGCAGTACTTC	CAISPRLAGDSYEQYF
NA	TRBJ1-5	TRBV7-2	NA	TGTGCCAGCAGCCCACCGTTTGGGCAGGGCAATCAGCCCCAGCATTTT	CASSPPFGQGNQPQHF
NA	TRBJ2-5	TRBV4-3	NA	TGCGCCAGCAGCCAAGGGGAGTGGTGGCAGCTCCAAGAGACCCAGTACTTC	CASSQGEWWQLQETQYF
NA	TRBJ1-5	TRBV28	NA	TGTGCCAGCACCCCGGGGAGACCTCAGCCCCAGCATTTT	CASTPGRPQPQHF
NA	TRBJ2-7	TRBV5-6	NA	TGTGCCAGCAGCTTGGCTCCCTACGAGCAGTACTTC	CASSLAPYEQYF
NA	TRBJ2-3	TRBV4-3	NA	TGCGCCAGCAGCCAGTTGTCGGACGTGGAAACAGATACGCAGTATTTT	CASSQLSDVETDTQYF
NA	TRBJ2-7	TRBV6-1	NA	TGTGCCAGCAGGTCGACCCTAAATTTCCCCGAGCAGTACTTC	CASRSTLNFPEQYF
TRBD2	TRBJ2-3	TRBV4-3	NA	TGCGCCAGCAGCCGGACTAGCGGGCCCACAGATACGCAGTATTTT	CASSRTSGPTDTQYF
TRBD2	TRBJ2-7	TRBV7-9	NA	TGTGCCAGCAGCACTGCCCCCATAGCGGGACCCTCCTTACTCTACGAGCAGTACTTC	CASSTAPIAGPSLLYEQYF
NA	TRBJ2-1	TRBV6-6	NA	TGTGCCAGCAGTTACGAGTACAATGAGCAGTTCTTC	CASSYEYNEQFF
NA	TRBJ2-5	TRBV28	NA	TGTGCCAGCAGTTTCAGGGGAGACAGACAAGAGACCCAGTACTTC	CASSFRGDRQETQYF
TRBD2	TRBJ2-7	TRBV19	NA	TGTGCCAGACGAACATCCGGGACTAGAGACGAGCAGTACTTC	CARRTSGTRDEQYF
TRBD1	TRBJ2-2	TRBV19	NA	TGTGCCAGTTCTCCCTACAGGGGGTTGACCGGGGAGCTGTTTTTT	CASSPYRGLTGELFF
NA	TRBJ1-1	TRBV19	NA	TGTGCCAGTACCTATAACTTAGAAGCTTTCTTT	CASTYNLEAFF
NA	TRBJ1-6	TRBV5-6	NA	TGTGCCAGCCAGGGAGTTCAAAATTCACCCCTCCACTTT	CASQGVQNSPLHF
TRBD2	TRBJ2-1	TRBV7-6	NA	TGTGCCAGCAGCCATTTTTCTAGCGGGAGTTCCTACAATGAGCAGTTCTTC	CASSHFSSGSSYNEQFF